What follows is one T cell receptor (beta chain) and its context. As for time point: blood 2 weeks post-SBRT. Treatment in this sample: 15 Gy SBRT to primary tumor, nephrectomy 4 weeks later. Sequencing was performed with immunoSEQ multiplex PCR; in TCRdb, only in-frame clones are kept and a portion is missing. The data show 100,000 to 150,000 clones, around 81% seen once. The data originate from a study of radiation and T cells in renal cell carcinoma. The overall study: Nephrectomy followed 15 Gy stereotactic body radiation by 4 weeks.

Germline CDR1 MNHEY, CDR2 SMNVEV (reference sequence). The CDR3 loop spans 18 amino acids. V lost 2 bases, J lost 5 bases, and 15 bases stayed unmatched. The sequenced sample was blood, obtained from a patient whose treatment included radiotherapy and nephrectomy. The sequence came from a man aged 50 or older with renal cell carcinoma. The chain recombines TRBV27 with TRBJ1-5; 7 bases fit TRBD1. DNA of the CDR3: TGTGCCAGCAGTTTACACGGGTCCCGGGACAGTCGATATCAGCCCCAGCATTTT. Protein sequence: CASSLHGSRDSRYQPQHF.